The rows below give T cell receptor beta chains drawn from one sample of a study of glioma-infiltrating T cells. MiXCR, applied by TCRdb to the multiplex PCR reads, yields one record per CDR3 protein. The table shows around 100,000 distinct CDR3 sequences, with roughly 30% occurring only once. Source material: glioma tissue, nonneoplastic brain tissue, or PBMCs (not recorded which). The source of these receptors is a human donor with low-grade glioma or glioblastoma, undergoing nonglioma brain surgery, or in good health (not recorded which). CDR3s include the opening cysteine and the closing phenylalanine or tryptophan. Each record gives: clone size, J gene, D gene, V gene, CDR3 protein, CDR3 DNA. D genes are given only for firm matches. Part of the rows lack a size; the others show once, few, many or a class for expanded clones.

>many|TRBJ2-5|NA|TRBV18
CASSGETQYF
TGTGCCAGCTCGGGAGAGACCCAGTACTTC
>many|TRBJ2-2|NA|TRBV6-1
CASKTSGTSLNTGELFF
TGTGCCAGTAAAACCTCCGGGACAAGTCTAAACACCGGGGAGCTGTTTTTT
>NA|TRBJ1-5|TRBD1|TRBV6-1
CASSLRSGGKNQPQHF
TGTGCCAGCAGTTTAAGGTCAGGGGGCAAAAATCAGCCCCAGCATTTT
>NA|TRBJ1-5|NA|TRBV12-3/TRBV12-4
CASSLGGDYSNQPQHF
TGTGCCAGCAGTTTAGGGGGGGACTATAGCAATCAGCCCCAGCATTTT
>few|TRBJ2-3|TRBD1|TRBV19
CASSIDLGTGRGTQYF
TGTGCCAGTAGTATAGATCTTGGGACAGGCAGGGGTACGCAGTATTTT
>few|TRBJ1-5|NA|TRBV4-1
CASSQDDFSNQPQHF
TGCGCCAGCAGCCAAGATGACTTTAGCAATCAGCCCCAGCATTTT
>many|TRBJ1-1|NA|TRBV7-9
CASSLGRGVNTEAFF
TGTGCCAGCAGCTTAGGTAGGGGAGTAAACACTGAAGCTTTCTTT
>many|TRBJ2-7|TRBD2|TRBV20-1
CSAEKASGAYEQYF
TGCAGTGCTGAGAAGGCTAGCGGGGCCTACGAGCAGTACTTC
>NA|TRBJ2-7|NA|TRBV4-3
CASSQDWSYEQYF
TGCGCCAGCAGCCAAGACTGGTCCTACGAGCAGTACTTC
>many|TRBJ1-4|NA|TRBV6-6
CASSYKGTTPNEKLFF
TGTGCCAGCAGTTACAAGGGGACAACCCCTAATGAAAAACTGTTTTTT